This passage covers 21 T cell receptor beta chains from one sample sequenced in a study of identical twins. TCRdb re-called the 5' RACE reads through MiXCR, storing one row per CDR3 protein. The sample has 310,000 or so distinct CDR3 sequences; 6.5% to 9.5% are singletons. These same data were also listed under a study on yellow fever vaccine responses in identical twins.

Material: memory (CD45RO+) T cells sorted from blood. The source of these receptors is a woman under 30 in good health.

The rearrangement links TRBV20-1 to TRBJ2-1, with a tentative D call TRBD1 (8 bases). The CDR3 is made up of 16 amino acids. Germline V CDR1 and CDR2: DFQATT, SNEGSKA (reference sequence). The V end lost 6 bases, the J end lost 0 bases, and 18 bases lay between the germline ends. The CDR3 DNA sequence: TGCAGTGCCAAAGCACAGGGGGGGATCTCCTACAATGAGCAGTTCTTC. Translation gives CSAKAQGGISYNEQFF.

For this clonotype: An end of the junction does not agree with germline; a read error may underlie this. The chain recombines TRBV7-3 with TRBJ2-1; TRBD2 matches 12 bases. The CDR3 is 14 residues long. Germline-derived CDR1 and CDR2 are SGHTA and FQGTGA. The CDR3 loop reads CAGSRLAGVDEQFF. The DNA for the CDR3 is TGTGCCGGCAGCCGACTAGCGGGAGTGGATGAGCAGTTCTTC. The whole variable domain, filled in from reference TRBV7-3 and TRBJ2-1, reads GAGVSQTPSNKVTEKGKYVELRCDPISGHTALYWYRQSLGQGPEFLIYFQGTGAADDSGLPNDRFFAVRPEGSVSTLKIQRTERGDSAVYLCAGSRLAGVDEQFFGPGTRLTVL.

This clonotype was recorded at least ten times. The rearrangement links TRBV29-1 to TRBJ2-7, with 12 bases identical to TRBD1. The CDR3 is 14 residues long. Germline assignment: CDR1 SQVTM and CDR2 ANQGSEA. V lost 6 bases to trimming and J lost 7 bases; unmatched junction nucleotides: 10. CDR3 protein: CSVIRDRGPSEQYF. The CDR3, as DNA: TGCAGCGTCATCAGGGACAGGGGGCCTAGTGAGCAGTACTTC.

The table lists this clonotype with a few counts. The chain is built from TRBV24-1 and TRBJ2-3, with 8 bases that match TRBD1. Germline V CDR1 and CDR2: KGHDR, SFDVKD. The CDR3 is 15 amino acids. The J segment lost 0 bases and the V segment lost 5 bases, leaving 3 bases of the junction unmatched. CDR3 in DNA: TGTGCCACCAGTGCCCGGGACAGGAGCACAGATACGCAGTATTTT. Residues: CATSARDRSTDTQYF.

In its sample, this clonotype was seen many times. The chain has TRBV2 and TRBJ1-5, with D possibly TRBD1 on 5 matching bases. Trimming cost V 6 bases and J 9 bases, with 9 bases left between them. The length of the CDR3 is 11 residues. Germline CDR1 reads SNHLY; CDR2 reads FYNNEI. For the CDR3, the DNA is TGTGCCAGCAGGGGGGACGGGCCCCAGCATTTT. Translating it yields CASRGDGPQHF.

This clonotype was found many times. The chain is built from TRBV27 and TRBJ1-1, with TRBD1 identical over 7 bases. J was trimmed by 5 bases and V by 3 bases; bases with no gene match: 3. This CDR3 is built from 13 residues. Germline loops: CDR1 MNHEY, CDR2 SMNVEV (reference sequence). The CDR3 loop is CASSFDRATEAFF. The CDR3 coding sequence is TGTGCCAGCAGTTTCGACAGGGCTACTGAAGCTTTCTTT.

This clonotype was found many times. The chain recombines TRBV6-5 with TRBJ1-1; D is undetermined. Looked up from germline, CDR1 is MNHEY and CDR2 is SVGAGI. The CDR3 loop spans 13 amino acids. Deletions cut 6 bases from V and 0 bases from J, with 8 bases between. The CDR3 nucleotides are TGTGCCAGCAGGTCCTCAGTGAACACTGAAGCTTTCTTT. Protein product: CASRSSVNTEAFF.

This clonotype was found many times. This chain joins TRBV5-1 and TRBJ2-1; TRBD2 aligns across 16 bases. V trimming: 4 bases; J trimming: 10 bases; junction bases outside the gene matches: 8. The germline CDR1 and CDR2 sequences are SGHRS and YFSETQ. The CDR3 is 16 amino acids. This chain's CDR3 is CASSLDPGLAGGEQFF. In DNA form, the CDR3 reads TGCGCCAGCAGCCTGGATCCGGGACTAGCGGGAGGGGAGCAGTTCTTC.

This clonotype turned up a few times. DNA for the CDR3: TGTGCCAGCAGTTTAGATGCAGGGCGGATTGGAGAAAAACTGTTTTTT. Translating it yields CASSLDAGRIGEKLFF. This sequence joins TRBV12-3 or TRBV12-4 and TRBJ1-4, with D tentatively TRBD1 (5 bases). This CDR3 is 16 amino acids long. V was pared by 1 base and J by 8 bases, with 17 bases between.

The sample holds many counts of this clonotype. CDR3 nucleotides: TGTGCCAGCAGTCTCGGGAGGTCCACACTCTCCTACGAGCAGTACTTC. It translates to CASSLGRSTLSYEQYF. The gene calls are TRBV12-3 or TRBV12-4 and TRBJ2-7; TRBD2 matches 7 bases. CDR3 size: 16 residues. V gave up 5 bases and J gave up 0 bases; unmatched junction bases: 10.

This clonotype was seen ten or more times. The chain is built from TRBV4-1 and TRBJ2-5; D unclear. The CDR3 has 15 residues. CDR1 and CDR2 from the germline V gene are MGHRA and YSYEKL. V was cut by 4 bases and J by 4 bases, with 16 bases left in between. CDR3 residues: CASSREGNGRETQYF. CDR3 nucleotide sequence: TGCGCCAGCAGCCGCGAAGGGAATGGTCGAGAGACCCAGTACTTC.

The gene calls are TRBV19 and TRBJ2-5, with a possible D match to TRBD2 (6 bases). Trimming shortened V by 8 bases and J by 5 bases, and 15 bases separated the two germline ends. This CDR3 has 13 residues. Per the germline V gene, CDR1 is LNHDA and CDR2 is SQIVND (reference sequence). The CDR3 nucleotides are TGTGCCAGTCAACACCGGGCGGGGGAGACCCAGTACTTC. Translated, it gives CASQHRAGETQYF.

This clonotype was seen ten or more times. The chain couples TRBV18 to TRBJ2-7, with 8 bases matching TRBD1. The CDR3 sequence is 15 residues long. Germline CDR1 and CDR2: KGHSH and LQKENI. V dropped 3 bases and J dropped 0; count of bases not matched to a gene: 4. The chain's CDR3 is CASSPGTGHSYEQYV. In nucleotides, the CDR3 is TGTGCCAGCTCACCCGGGACAGGCCACTCCTACGAGCAGTACGTC.

There are a few counts of this clonotype. This rearrangement joins TRBV7-2 to TRBJ2-2; D not resolved. V was clipped by 1 base and J by 1 base, with 10 bases between them. Germline V gene data show CDR1 as SGHTA and CDR2 as FQGNSA. This CDR3 is 16 amino acids long. CDR3 amino acids: CASSLVPGLNTGELFF. CDR3 sequence (DNA): TGTGCCAGCAGCTTAGTCCCGGGTTTGAACACCGGGGAGCTGTTTTTT.

As DNA, the CDR3 is TGTGCCAGCAGTTCGGGACTAGTCAAAAACATTCAGTACTTC. As protein: CASSSGLVKNIQYF. The genes are TRBV6-5 and TRBJ2-4; 8 bases match TRBD2. After removal of 4 bases from V and 3 bases from J, the junction contained 2 bases not matched to a gene. The CDR3 extends over 14 amino acids. The V gene's germline CDR1 is MNHEY and CDR2 SVGAGI.

This clonotype was seen many times. The gene calls are TRBV20-1 and TRBJ1-4; D ambiguous. Germline V gene sequence: CDR1 DFQATT, CDR2 SNEGSKA (reference sequence). The CDR3 has 14 amino acids. The ends were cut back, 2 bases at V and 6 bases at J, with 13 bases in the middle. CDR3 protein: CSARTALLDEKLFF. Here the CDR3 DNA reads TGCAGTGCTAGAACAGCCTTACTGGATGAAAAACTGTTTTTT.

This chain uses TRBV4-1 with TRBJ2-7; no definite D call. The CDR3 has 19 amino acids. The ends were cut back, 3 bases at V and 3 bases at J, with 27 bases in the middle. In germline, CDR1 is MGHRA, CDR2 YSYEKL. The CDR3 is CASSHPDKAQDRLDYEQYV. The DNA for the CDR3 is TGCGCCAGCAGCCACCCAGATAAAGCCCAGGACCGCCTGGACTACGAGCAGTACGTC.

The CDR3 region has the DNA TGTGCCAGCACTCGGACAGCTAATAACTATGGCTACACCTTC. Residues: CASTRTANNYGYTF. This chain uses TRBV28 with TRBJ1-2; tentatively, D is TRBD1 (6 bases). Per germline, CDR1 MDHEN and CDR2 SYDVKM. The length of the CDR3 is 14 residues. V was pared by 7 bases and J by 1 base, with 13 bases between.

Many counts were recorded for this clonotype. The chain carries TRBV12-3 or TRBV12-4 and TRBJ2-3, with TRBD2 identical over 9 bases. V dropped 5 bases and J dropped 5; count of bases not matched to a gene: 5. This CDR3 region has 14 residues. The CDR3 region is CASSLGLARDTQYF. CDR3 nucleotides: TGTGCCAGCAGTCTAGGACTAGCGAGAGATACGCAGTATTTT.

This chain uses TRBV6-5 with TRBJ2-7; 8 bases align to TRBD2. Germline CDR1 and CDR2: MNHEY and SVGAGI. The CDR3 is 16 amino acids. J lost 5 bases, V lost 4 bases, and 13 bases had no gene match. In DNA, the CDR3 is TGTGCCAGCAGTTTTCGGCTGGGCGGGGGGCAGGACGAGCAGTACGTC. It encodes CASSFRLGGGQDEQYV.

The CDR3 coding sequence is TGCAGCGTCCCACGCGGGGCCCATGGCGGAACTGAAGCTTTCTTT. Its protein is CSVPRGAHGGTEAFF. The chain employs TRBV29-1 and TRBJ1-1, with D maybe TRBD1 (5 bases). Trimming left V 6 bases short and J 5 bases short, with 22 bases between. CDR1 SQVTM and CDR2 ANQGSEA come from the germline V gene. The CDR3 is 15 residues long.